A selection of T cell receptor beta chains follows, all from one sample in a study of T cells in Graves' hyperthyroidism and ophthalmopathy. TCRdb redid the calling of the multiplex PCR reads with MiXCR, one entry per CDR3 protein. In the table there are 500,000 to 800,000 distinct CDR3 sequences, roughly 46% of which are singletons. The sequencing sample was made of peripheral blood or thyroid tissue (not recorded which). The receptors originated from an adult man with Graves' disease, either hyperthyroidism or ophthalmopathy (not recorded which). Both conserved end residues are part of each CDR3. A D gene is named only where the DNA matches it firmly. Not all rows give a size; the values are once, few, many and, for expanded clones, a class.

J	V	D	size	DNA	CDR3
TRBJ2-6	TRBV7-9	TRBD1	many	TGTGCCAGCAGCTCCCGGGACAGGGGGATACCTGGGGCCAACGTCCTGACTTTC	CASSSRDRGIPGANVLTF
TRBJ1-6	TRBV20-1	.	.	TGCAGTGCCAGTGGGGTCTCCTATAATTCACCCCTCCACTTT	CSASGVSYNSPLHF
TRBJ1-1	TRBV6-5	.	.	TGTGCCAGCAGTGTTCTGGGACAGAACACTGAAGCTTTCTTT	CASSVLGQNTEAFF
TRBJ1-2	TRBV2	.	once	TGTGCCAGCGTGGGATGGACCGCAGGGGATGGCTACACCTTC	CASVGWTAGDGYTF
TRBJ2-5	TRBV12-3/TRBV12-4	.	.	TGTGCCAGCAGTGAGGCAGGGATAGAGACCCAGTACTTC	CASSEAGIETQYF
TRBJ1-6	TRBV5-1	TRBD1	.	TGCGCCAGCAGCTTGGGACAGGGGGCTCGCTCCTATAATTCACCCCTCCACTTT	CASSLGQGARSYNSPLHF
TRBJ2-5	TRBV24-1	TRBD2	.	TGTGCCACCAGTGATTACCCGGGACTAGCGGGTGGTGAATCCGGAGAGACCCAGTACTTC	CATSDYPGLAGGESGETQYF
TRBJ2-2	TRBV11-2	.	few	TGTGCCAGCAGCCAAGATCTGAATACGGCCACGAACACCGGGGAGCTGTTTTTT	CASSQDLNTATNTGELFF
TRBJ2-6	TRBV7-9	.	many	TGTGCCAGCAGCTTACCCCCCGCGTTCGGGCCTGGGGCCAACGTCCTGACTTTC	CASSLPPAFGPGANVLTF
TRBJ2-5	TRBV20-1	TRBD2	few	TGCAGTGCCCCCTCCTTGGCTAGCGGGATTATAGCAGAGACCCAGTACTTC	CSAPSLASGIIAETQYF
TRBJ1-2	TRBV24-1	.	many	TGTGCCACCAGTGATCGGGGGCGCGGCTATGGCTACACCTTC	CATSDRGRGYGYTF
TRBJ1-1	TRBV7-8	.	.	TGTGCCAGCAGCTCGCGGGGTCCGGGGGTGTACACTGAAGCTTTCTTT	CASSSRGPGVYTEAFF
TRBJ1-2	TRBV12-3/TRBV12-4	.	few	TGTGCCAGCACCCGGGAAGGACAGAGCTATGGCTACACCTTC	CASTREGQSYGYTF
TRBJ1-3	TRBV20-1	TRBD1	.	TGCAGTGCCAAACAGGGGTTGAACACCATATATTTT	CSAKQGLNTIYF
TRBJ2-5	TRBV2	.	many	TGTGCCAGCAGTGAGCAACCGGGGGAGACCCAGTACTTC	CASSEQPGETQYF
TRBJ1-2	TRBV19	.	few	TGTGCCAGTAATCGACAGGACCTTAGGTATGGCTACACCTTC	CASNRQDLRYGYTF
TRBJ1-1	TRBV2	.	many	TGTGCCAGCAGCGAAAACACGAACACTGAAGCTTTCTTT	CASSENTNTEAFF
TRBJ2-5	TRBV2	.	.	TGTGCCAGCAGTGAGTGGGGGCGAAAGACCCAGTACTTC	CASSEWGRKTQYF
TRBJ2-7	TRBV25-1	TRBD1	.	TGTGCCAGCAGTGACCGCTCAAGGACAGGGGCAGCCTACGAGCAGTACTTC	CASSDRSRTGAAYEQYF
TRBJ1-6	TRBV7-6	.	many	TGTGCCAGCAGCTTGGACTCCTATAATTCACCCCTCCACTTT	CASSLDSYNSPLHF
TRBJ1-5	TRBV2	.	.	TGTGCCAGCAGTTATCAGGGCAATCAGCCCCAGCATTTT	CASSYQGNQPQHF
TRBJ1-6	TRBV20-1	TRBD1	.	TGCAGTGCCATTGGACAGGGACGGAGTGATTCACCCCTCCACTTT	CSAIGQGRSDSPLHF
TRBJ2-7	TRBV20-1	.	many	TGCAGTGCTAGTGTTAAAGTTGACCCATACGAGCAGTACTTC	CSASVKVDPYEQYF
TRBJ2-7	TRBV7-2	TRBD1	.	TGTGCCAGCAGCCCAAGACAGGGGGCCAGAGAGCAGTACTTC	CASSPRQGAREQYF
TRBJ2-2	TRBV12-3/TRBV12-4	.	few	TGTGCCAGCAGAACCAGCCAGAACACCGGGGAGCTGTTTTTT	CASRTSQNTGELFF
TRBJ2-7	TRBV7-9	TRBD2	.	TGTGCCAGCAGCTTAGATAATCGGTGGGCGGGAGAGTCGTCCTACGAGCAGTACTTC	CASSLDNRWAGESSYEQYF
TRBJ1-1	TRBV24-1	TRBD1	many	TGTGCCACCAGTGTCACAGGGGGCCCTGAAGCTTTCTTT	CATSVTGGPEAFF
TRBJ1-1	TRBV29-1	TRBD1	.	TGCAGCGTTTGTGGGACAGACACTGAAGCTTTCTTT	CSVCGTDTEAFF
TRBJ2-2	TRBV7-2	.	.	TGTGCCAGCAGCTCGGGTGACGCGGACACCGGGGAGCTGTTTTTT	CASSSGDADTGELFF
TRBJ2-6	TRBV4-2	.	many	TGTGCCAGCAGCCAAGGCGGTACGGGAGCTGGGGCCAACGTCCTGACTTTC	CASSQGGTGAGANVLTF
TRBJ2-2	TRBV7-8	.	.	TGTGCCAGCAGCTTAGCGCCAACTTCCACCGGGGAGCTGTTTTTT	CASSLAPTSTGELFF
TRBJ1-1	TRBV10-2	TRBD1	.	TGCGCCAGCAGTGAGTCCAGACAGGGTAACACTGAAGCTTTCTTT	CASSESRQGNTEAFF
TRBJ2-7	TRBV20-1	TRBD2	many	TGCAGTGCTAGCCGACTAGCGGGGGTAGAGCAGTACTTC	CSASRLAGVEQYF
TRBJ2-7	TRBV10-3	.	.	TGTGCCATCAGCACAGGACATTCCTACGAGCAGTACTTC	CAISTGHSYEQYF
TRBJ1-5	TRBV12-3/TRBV12-4	.	few	TGTGCCAGCAGTTTACAAGGCACCTATAGCAATCAGCCCCAGCATTTT	CASSLQGTYSNQPQHF
TRBJ1-1	TRBV7-8	.	.	TGTGCCAGCAGCTTACTTGCAGGCGGTAACACTGAAGCTTTCTTT	CASSLLAGGNTEAFF
TRBJ1-6	TRBV20-1	.	.	TGCAGTGCTAGTCCGGCGGTCATGCGGGCGGCCTATAATTCACCCCTCCACTTT	CSASPAVMRAAYNSPLHF
TRBJ2-7	TRBV2	TRBD1	.	TGTGCCAGCAGAGAGACAGGGCTAAACGAGCAGTACTTC	CASRETGLNEQYF
TRBJ2-7	TRBV20-1	TRBD2	few	TGCAGTGCCCGCGATCGTAGCGGGCTTACCTACGAGCAGTACTTC	CSARDRSGLTYEQYF
TRBJ1-3	TRBV20-1	.	few	TGCAGTGCTAATCAGAGAACTGGAAACACCATATATTTT	CSANQRTGNTIYF
TRBJ1-1	TRBV10-3	.	few	TGTGCCAGCAGTTTCGGGGGACTGAACACTGAAGCTTTCTTT	CASSFGGLNTEAFF
TRBJ1-6	TRBV10-3	.	many	TGTGCCATGGGAGTGACAGAAAATTCACCCCTCCACTTT	CAMGVTENSPLHF
TRBJ1-6	TRBV4-1	.	few	TGTGCCAGCAGCCAAATCCCCCCAGGGAATTCACCCCTCCACTTT	CASSQIPPGNSPLHF
TRBJ1-1	TRBV19	.	.	TGTGCCTGGAGGTCGAGGTCCACTGAAGCTTTCTTT	CAWRSRSTEAFF
TRBJ2-7	TRBV7-2	TRBD2	.	TGTGCCAGCAGCTTAGGCGGGGGGCAGTACTTC	CASSLGGGQYF
TRBJ2-5	TRBV2	TRBD2	.	TGTGCCAGCAGCTTAGGAGCGGGAGCGGCGGAGACCCAGTACTTC	CASSLGAGAAETQYF
TRBJ1-6	TRBV2	.	.	TGTGCCAGCAGCTTAGCAGGGGCTGTGAATTCACCCCTCCACTTT	CASSLAGAVNSPLHF
TRBJ2-7	TRBV9	TRBD2	few	TGTGCCAGGCCTGGTGGGCTAGCGGGGCCCTACGAGCAGTACTTC	CARPGGLAGPYEQYF
TRBJ1-2	TRBV7-9	.	.	TGTGCCAGTGCCCTGAAAGGGAGTGATGCCTACACCTTC	CASALKGSDAYTF
TRBJ1-5	TRBV20-1	TRBD1	.	TGCAGTGCTAGGGACAGGGTGGCTAATCAGCCCCAGCATTTT	CSARDRVANQPQHF
TRBJ2-2	TRBV3-1	TRBD2	.	TGTGCCAGCAAGAAGGCGGGGGGGGATACCGGGGAGCTGTTTTTT	CASKKAGGDTGELFF
TRBJ1-5	TRBV10-3	TRBD1	.	TGTGCCATCAGTGACGGGACAGTACAGCCCCAGCATTTT	CAISDGTVQPQHF
TRBJ1-2	TRBV25-1	.	many	TGTGCCAGCAGTGACAGGTCCTATGGCTACACCTTC	CASSDRSYGYTF
TRBJ1-2	TRBV10-2	.	many	TGCGCCAGCTCGGACAGCCCCACCTATGGCTACACCTTC	CASSDSPTYGYTF